These 29 T cell receptor beta chains were sequenced from one sample in a study of CD8 T cells in Susac syndrome. RNA totalling roughly 0.5 to 1 ug underwent reverse transcription with random hexamers. One entry per CDR3 protein results from TCRdb running MiXCR on the immunoSEQ multiplex PCR reads. Here the sample spans around 62,000 distinct CDR3 sequences, more than 80% being singletons. The source material was CD8+ T cells from PBMCs. These receptors came from a human donor in good health.

The J gene is TRBJ1-2, the V gene TRBV12-5; D gene uncertain. Germline assignment: CDR1 LGHNT and CDR2 FRNRAP. The CDR3 contains 13 residues. Trimming removed 2 bases from V and 8 bases from J, with 12 bases in between. The CDR3 here is CASGLFRGPGYTF. CDR3 DNA: TGTGCTAGTGGTTTGTTTCGGGGTCCGGGCTACACCTTC.

The chain combines TRBV30 with TRBJ1-1; no definite D call. CDR1 and CDR2 from the germline V gene are GTSNPN and SVGIG (reference sequence). The CDR3 totals 11 residues. With 3 bases removed from V and 1 base from J, the gap between germline ends came to 3 bases. The CDR3 DNA sequence: TGTGCCTGGAGAAGGAACACTGAAGCTTTCTTT. Its translation is CAWRRNTEAFF.

V is TRBV20-1 and J is TRBJ2-7; D is possibly TRBD2 (7 bases). CDR3 length equals 19 residues. Germline loops: CDR1 DFQATT, CDR2 SNEGSKA (reference sequence). V shed 3 bases and J shed 0 bases, with 27 bases lying between them. CDR3 nucleotides: TGCAGTGCTAGCTCACTTGAACTGACGAGGGGGGACTACTCCTACGAGCAGTACTTC. It is translated as CSASSLELTRGDYSYEQYF.

The CDR3 DNA is TGTGCCAGCAGTTCCCCGTTGACAGGGGGCCCATCCACGAACACCGGGGAGCTGTTTTTT. Amino acid sequence: CASSSPLTGGPSTNTGELFF. The chain joins TRBV12-3 or TRBV12-4 to TRBJ2-2; 10 bases line up with TRBD1. J gave up 0 bases and V 4 bases, and 14 bases lay outside the gene matches. The CDR3 runs 20 residues.

J is TRBJ2-7 and V is TRBV27, with D possibly TRBD1 on 6 matching bases. The germline V gene has CDR1 MNHEY and CDR2 SMNVEV (reference sequence). Trimming removed 6 bases at V and 4 bases at J, with 19 bases between. The CDR3 length is 15 residues. DNA for the CDR3: TGTGCCAGCAGCCTCCACAGGGACGTGGGATACGAGCAGTACTTC. Amino acids: CASSLHRDVGYEQYF.

V and J are TRBV29-1 and TRBJ1-5; no clear D gene. This CDR3 contains 11 residues. V lost 2 bases and J lost 4, with 3 bases in between. Germline CDR1 reads SQVTM; CDR2 reads ANQGSEA. This CDR3 is CSVESNQPQHF. The CDR3 DNA reads TGCAGCGTTGAAAGTAATCAGCCCCAGCATTTT.

This clonotype showed up just once. This sequence joins TRBV6-2 or TRBV6-3 and TRBJ2-7; maybe TRBD1 (5 bases). CDR3 size: 15 residues. The V and J ends lost 0 bases and 3 bases respectively, with 12 bases between them. Germline V CDR1 and CDR2: MNHEY, SVGEGT. CDR3 DNA: TGTGCCAGCAGTTACTCCCCCAGGGAACACTACGAGCAGTACTTC. It yields the protein CASSYSPREHYEQYF.

The chain couples TRBV5-4 to TRBJ2-7; TRBD2 is a possible D gene (5 bases). Trimming removed 5 bases at V and 3 bases at J, with 12 bases between. This CDR3 contains 13 residues. Germline V gene data show CDR1 as SGHNT and CDR2 as YYREEE (reference sequence). The CDR3 reads CASSIGSGYEQYF. In nucleotides, the CDR3 is TGTGCCAGCAGTATAGGGAGCGGCTACGAGCAGTACTTC.

The V gene is TRBV4-1, the J gene TRBJ2-7; possible D gene TRBD2, 6 bases. Trimming took 0 bases from V and 3 from J, leaving 12 bases between them. CDR3 length: 15 residues. Germline-derived CDR1 and CDR2 are MGHRA and YSYEKL. The CDR3 loop reads CASSQERTTYYEQYF. The CDR3 DNA reads TGCGCCAGCAGCCAAGAACGGACTACCTACTACGAGCAGTACTTC.

The J gene is TRBJ1-3, the V gene TRBV7-9, with TRBD1 identical over 9 bases. With V trimmed by 5 bases and J by 8 bases, 10 bases remained unmatched. CDR1 SEHNR and CDR2 FQNEAQ come from the germline V gene (reference sequence). The CDR3 consists of 15 residues. The CDR3 coding sequence is TGTGCCAGCAGCGCCGGGACAGGGTTTGTTCACACCATATATTTT. It codes for CASSAGTGFVHTIYF. Together with reference TRBV7-9 and TRBJ1-3, the CDR3 gives the full variable domain: DTGVSQNPRHKITKRGQNVTFRCDPISEHNRLYWYRQTLGQGPEFLTYFQNEAQLEKSRLLSDRFSAERPKGSFSTLEIQRTEQGDSAMYLCASSAGTGFVHTIYFGEGSWLTVV.

The chain carries TRBV27 and TRBJ2-7, with 9 nucleotides matching TRBD2. The CDR3 consists of 16 residues. From germline, CDR1 is MNHEY and CDR2 SMNVEV (reference sequence). The ends lost 4 bases at V and 0 bases at J; junction bases unmatched: 7. The CDR3: CASSYSSGEHSYEQYF. The CDR3, as DNA: TGTGCCAGCAGTTACTCTAGCGGGGAACACTCCTACGAGCAGTACTTC.

The V call is TRBV3-1, the J call TRBJ2-7, with 7 bases aligning to TRBD2. J gave up 2 bases and V 4 bases, and 5 bases lay outside the gene matches. The germline V gene encodes CDR1 LGHDT and CDR2 YNNKEL (reference sequence). CDR3 length equals 14 residues. CDR3 protein: CASSPHGTTYEQYF. CDR3 nucleotide sequence: TGTGCCAGCAGCCCACATGGGACTACCTACGAGCAGTACTTC.

Only a few counts were recorded for this clonotype. The CDR3 spells CASSQDPEETQYF. The CDR3 region has the DNA TGCGCCAGCAGCCAAGATCCGGAGGAGACCCAGTACTTC. The V gene is TRBV4-1, the J gene TRBJ2-5, with D hard to call. The length of the CDR3 is 13 residues. Germline values: CDR1 MGHRA, CDR2 YSYEKL. Trimming stripped 0 bases from V and 5 bases from J, with 7 bases between.

J is TRBJ2-1 and V is TRBV4-1; 9 nucleotides line up with TRBD2. Trimming cost V 4 bases and J 0 bases; bases outside gene matches: 7. The CDR3 totals 17 residues. In germline, CDR1 is MGHRA, CDR2 YSYEKL. CDR3 amino acids: CASSRIAGVGSYNEQFF. CDR3 nucleotide sequence: TGCGCCAGCAGCCGAATAGCGGGGGTGGGCTCCTACAATGAGCAGTTCTTC.

CDR3 coding DNA: TGTGCCAGCAGTTTTACCCAATCACAGACAGGGGTGAATGAGCAGTTCTTC. Encoded protein: CASSFTQSQTGVNEQFF. The V call is TRBV12-3 or TRBV12-4, the J call TRBJ2-1; TRBD1 matches at 8 bases. The length of the CDR3 is 17 residues. The ends lost 3 bases at V and 7 bases at J; junction bases unmatched: 14.

V gene TRBV10-3 combines with J gene TRBJ2-3, with 7 bases that match TRBD1. This CDR3 has 14 residues. With V trimmed by 3 bases and J by 6 bases, 6 bases remained unmatched. From germline, CDR1 is ENHRY and CDR2 SYGVKD. CDR3 nucleotides: TGTGCCATCAGTGATAGGGGGCGAGTGGATACGCAGTATTTT. Protein: CAISDRGRVDTQYF.

The chain carries TRBV13 and TRBJ2-3; 7 nucleotides align to TRBD2. Germline V gene sequence: CDR1 PRHDT, CDR2 FYEKMQ (reference sequence). J was trimmed by 4 bases and V by 4 bases; bases with no gene match: 5. There are 14 residues in the CDR3. CDR3 sequence reads: CASSSGLSPDTQYF. The CDR3 DNA is TGTGCCAGCAGCTCGGGACTATCCCCAGATACGCAGTATTTT.

This clonotype occurred once. This rearrangement joins TRBV13 to TRBJ1-1; TRBD1 matches 9 bases. Germline loops: CDR1 PRHDT, CDR2 FYEKMQ (reference sequence). This CDR3 is 13 amino acids long. J gave up 6 bases and V 1 base, and 0 bases lay outside the gene matches. DNA of the CDR3: TGTGCCAGCAGCTTAGACAGGGGGCCTGAAGCTTTCTTT. Protein: CASSLDRGPEAFF.

This clonotype has more than one count but fewer than ten. The chain joins TRBV27 to TRBJ2-7; no clear D gene. Trimming took 3 bases from V and 1 from J, leaving 7 bases between them. The CDR3 contains 13 residues. Germline V gene data show CDR1 as MNHEY and CDR2 as SMNVEV (reference sequence). CDR3 sequence reads: CASSLAVSYEQYF. The DNA for the CDR3 is TGTGCCAGCAGTTTGGCGGTGTCCTACGAGCAGTACTTC.

This chain joins TRBV14 and TRBJ2-5, with D possibly TRBD2 on 6 matching bases. The germline V gene encodes CDR1 SGHDN and CDR2 FVKESK. The CDR3 sequence is 15 residues long. V was shortened by 1 base and J by 1 base, with 10 bases between the two germline ends. This chain's CDR3 is CASSQGMGGQETQYF. The CDR3 DNA follows: TGTGCCAGCAGCCAAGGAATGGGGGGCCAAGAGACCCAGTACTTC.

This clonotype showed up just once. The chain recombines TRBV12-3 or TRBV12-4 with TRBJ1-4; possible D gene TRBD1, 5 bases. The length of the CDR3 is 16 residues. Trimming left V 3 bases short and J 5 bases short, with 16 bases between. For the CDR3, the DNA is TGTGCCAGCAGTTTTGGGTCAGGGTATCGGAATGAAAAACTGTTTTTT. It codes for CASSFGSGYRNEKLFF.

V gene TRBV7-9 combines with J gene TRBJ2-7; D might be TRBD2 (5 bases). The CDR3 spans 13 residues. V lost 3 bases and J 3 bases, leaving 9 bases between the germline ends. Germline values: CDR1 SEHNR, CDR2 FQNEAQ (reference sequence). The chain's CDR3 is CASSFGEGYEQYF. The CDR3 bases are TGTGCCAGCAGCTTCGGCGAGGGCTACGAGCAGTACTTC.

The CDR3 loop reads CASSHGADGYTF. CDR3 nucleotide sequence: TGTGCCAGCAGCCATGGAGCGGACGGCTACACCTTC. The V call is TRBV12-3 or TRBV12-4, the J call TRBJ1-2; D is undetermined. The V end was cut by 6 bases, the J end by 8 bases, with 13 bases between. CDR3 length: 12 amino acids.

The chain has TRBV4-3 and TRBJ2-5, with D possibly being TRBD2 (6 bases). The CDR3 spans 15 residues. The V gene lost 0 bases and the J gene lost 7 bases, with 15 bases spanning the gap. CDR1 is LGHNA and CDR2 is YSLEER in the germline V gene. CDR3 sequence reads: CASSQEIGNSGTQYF. The CDR3 region has the DNA TGCGCCAGCAGCCAAGAGATAGGCAATAGCGGGACCCAGTACTTC.

J is TRBJ2-2 and V is TRBV12-3 or TRBV12-4; D is ambiguous. This CDR3 has 11 amino acids. Deletions cut 5 bases from V and 8 bases from J, with 6 bases between. CDR3 sequence: CASSPIGELFF. The CDR3 nucleotides are TGTGCCAGCAGTCCAATTGGGGAGCTGTTTTTT.

The chain carries TRBV29-1 and TRBJ2-5; no clear D gene. Trimming removed 5 bases from V and 5 bases from J, with 6 bases in between. CDR1 is SQVTM and CDR2 is ANQGSEA in the germline V gene. The CDR3 sequence is 10 residues long. As DNA, the CDR3 is TGCAGCGTTTGGTCCGAGACCCAGTACTTC. Translated, it gives CSVWSETQYF.

The chain carries TRBV7-6 and TRBJ2-2; D not certain. CDR1 and CDR2 (germline): SGHVS, FNYEAQ. V was shortened by 5 bases and J by 7 bases, with 5 bases between the two germline ends. CDR3 length: 11 residues. CDR3 sequence reads: CASSPGGELFF. The CDR3 DNA follows: TGTGCCAGCAGCCCCGGCGGGGAGCTGTTTTTT.

V and J are TRBV12-3 or TRBV12-4 and TRBJ2-2, with D possibly being TRBD1 (6 bases). Deletions cut 5 bases from V and 1 base from J, with 14 bases between. The CDR3 is made up of 16 amino acids. The CDR3 reads CASSPTGTMNTGELFF. DNA of the CDR3: TGTGCCAGCAGTCCAACCGGGACAATGAACACCGGGGAGCTGTTTTTT.

The CDR3 loop is CASSETALTGELFF. CDR3 in DNA: TGTGCCAGCAGTGAAACAGCCCTCACCGGGGAGCTGTTTTTT. The chain joins TRBV2 to TRBJ2-2, with D unclear. V lost 2 bases to trimming and J lost 4 bases, with 8 bases between them. This CDR3 comprises 14 residues. Per the germline V gene, CDR1 is SNHLY and CDR2 is FYNNEI.